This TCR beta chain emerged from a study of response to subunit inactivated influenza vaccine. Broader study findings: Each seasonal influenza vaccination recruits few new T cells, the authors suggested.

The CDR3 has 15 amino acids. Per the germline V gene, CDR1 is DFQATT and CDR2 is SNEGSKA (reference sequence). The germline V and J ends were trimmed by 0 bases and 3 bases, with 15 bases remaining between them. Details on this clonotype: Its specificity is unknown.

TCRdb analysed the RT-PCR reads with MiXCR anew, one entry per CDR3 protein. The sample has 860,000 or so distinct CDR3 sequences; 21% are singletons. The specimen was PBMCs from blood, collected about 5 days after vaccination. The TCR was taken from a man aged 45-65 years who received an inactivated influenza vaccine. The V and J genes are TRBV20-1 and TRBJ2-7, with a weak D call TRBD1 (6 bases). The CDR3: CSARDPRQDNYEQYF. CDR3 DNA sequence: TGCAGTGCTAGAGATCCGAGACAGGATAACTACGAGCAGTACTTC.